This TCR beta chain was profiled in a study of control samples from healthy donors and cancer patients. The method was immunoSEQ multiplex PCR; TCRdb's version includes in-frame clones alone and lacks a portion of them. This sample yields 100,000 to 150,000 clones, of which about nine tenths are seen a single time; 8% to 9% belongs to the top ten. Germline CDR1 reads SQVTM; CDR2 reads ANQGSEA. The CDR3 loop spans 12 amino acids. The J segment lost 2 bases and the V segment lost 8 bases, leaving 5 bases of the junction unmatched. This clone was recorded only once. This sequence was found in a middle-aged man in good health. The J gene is TRBJ2-5, the V gene TRBV29-1; 7 nucleotides agree with TRBD1. The specimen was blood. CDR3 sequence (DNA): TGCAGCATAAGACAGGGACAAGAGACCCAGTACTTC. Residues: CSIRQGQETQYF.